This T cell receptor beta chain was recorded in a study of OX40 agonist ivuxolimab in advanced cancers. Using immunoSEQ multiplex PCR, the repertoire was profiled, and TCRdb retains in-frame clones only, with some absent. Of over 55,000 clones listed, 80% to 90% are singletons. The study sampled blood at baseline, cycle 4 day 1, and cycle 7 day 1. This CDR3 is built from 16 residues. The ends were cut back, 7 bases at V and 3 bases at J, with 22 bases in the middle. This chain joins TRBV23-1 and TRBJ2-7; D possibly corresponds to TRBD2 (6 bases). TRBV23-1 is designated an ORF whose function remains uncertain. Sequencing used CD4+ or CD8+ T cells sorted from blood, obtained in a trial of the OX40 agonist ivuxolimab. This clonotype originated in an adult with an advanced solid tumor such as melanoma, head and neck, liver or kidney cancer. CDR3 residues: CASNGEVPSLIYEQYF. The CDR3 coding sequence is TGCGCCAGCAACGGGGAGGTCCCAAGCCTAATCTACGAGCAGTACTTC.